Listed here are 8 T cell receptor beta chains from one sample, sequenced in a study of control samples from healthy donors and cancer patients. Data came from immunoSEQ multiplex PCR; TCRdb stores just in-frame clones and leaves some out. The sample has 180,000 or so clones; 90% to 95% are singletons. Material for sequencing was blood. The receptors here all came from a woman aged 25 to 39 in good health.

The chain joins TRBV19 to TRBJ2-5, with D possibly matching TRBD1 (7 bases). Germline CDR1 reads LNHDA; CDR2 reads SQIVND (reference sequence). V was cut by 4 bases and J by 4 bases, with 13 bases left in between. The CDR3 spans 14 residues. CDR3 coding DNA: TGTGCCAGTAGTACCAACCAGGGGGGAGAGACCCAGTACTTC. Protein product: CASSTNQGGETQYF.

The chain joins TRBV6-5 to TRBJ2-3, with a weak D call TRBD2 (5 bases). The germline CDR1 and CDR2 sequences are MNHEY and SVGAGI. The CDR3 runs to 13 residues. Trimming left V 0 bases short and J 7 bases short, with 8 bases between. Written as DNA, the CDR3 is TGTGCCAGCAGTTACTCGAGGGAGCATACGCAGTATTTT. It codes for CASSYSREHTQYF.

This chain joins TRBV2 and TRBJ1-5, with a weak D call TRBD1 (5 bases). Germline CDR1 reads SNHLY; CDR2 reads FYNNEI. V was cut by 4 bases and J by 3 bases, with 10 bases left in between. This CDR3 comprises 14 residues. In DNA, the CDR3 is TGTGCCAGCAGTGGACAGACCGACAATCAGCCCCAGCATTTT. It codes for CASSGQTDNQPQHF. Based on the CDR3 plus reference TRBV2 and TRBJ1-5, the full variable domain is EPEVTQTPSHQVTQMGQEVILRCVPISNHLYFYWYRQILGQKVEFLVSFYNNEISEKSEIFDDQFSVERPDGSNFTLKIRSTKLEDSAMYFCASSGQTDNQPQHFGDGTRLSIL.

The chain couples TRBV7-6 to TRBJ1-3, with a weak D call TRBD1 (6 bases). The CDR3 runs to 16 residues. Germline V gives CDR1 SGHVS, CDR2 FNYEAQ. Trimming removed 4 bases from V and 0 bases from J, with 13 bases in between. CDR3 DNA: TGTGCCAGCAGCTCAGGGACACCTAGCTCTGGAAACACCATATATTTT. It translates to CASSSGTPSSGNTIYF.

This rearrangement joins TRBV4-2 to TRBJ2-7; no firm D call. Germline V CDR1 and CDR2: LGHNA, YNFKEQ. The V gene lost 0 bases and the J gene lost 4 bases, with 10 bases spanning the gap. The CDR3 length is 14 residues. The CDR3, as DNA: TGTGCCAGCAGCCAAGATCCGATTTCTTACGAGCAGTACTTC. Residues: CASSQDPISYEQYF.

The V gene is TRBV28, the J gene TRBJ1-4; 9 nucleotides match TRBD1. Germline V gene data show CDR1 as MDHEN and CDR2 as SYDVKM. J gave up 6 bases and V 7 bases, and 3 bases lay outside the gene matches. CDR3 length: 13 amino acids. CDR3 bases: TGTGCCAGCACTACAGGGGGCGATGAAAAACTGTTTTTT. Amino acids: CASTTGGDEKLFF.

The chain combines TRBV15 with TRBJ1-3, with D perhaps matching TRBD1 (6 bases). Germline V gene sequence: CDR1 LNHNV, CDR2 YYDKDF (reference sequence). V shed 3 bases and J shed 6 bases, with 21 bases lying between them. This CDR3 is 17 amino acids long. The CDR3 protein is CATSRKRSGALTNTIYF. The CDR3 DNA follows: TGTGCCACCAGCAGGAAGAGGTCGGGGGCGCTTACAAACACCATATATTTT.

About this clone itself: One junction end disagrees with the germline gene, perhaps due to a read error. The V and J genes are TRBV4-1 and TRBJ2-3, with TRBD2 matching over 9 bases. The germline CDR1 and CDR2 sequences are MGHRA and YSYEKL. This CDR3 comprises 13 residues. This CDR3 reads CASSQVQAGGPYF. Written as DNA, the CDR3 is TGCGCCAGCAGTCAAGTTCAAGCGGGAGGACCGTATTTT.